A selection of T cell receptor beta chains follows, all from one sample in a study of vaccination effects on CD4 cells after COVID-19. Generated by immunoSEQ multiplex PCR, the TCRdb table keeps only in-frame clones and is missing some. This sample yields around 49,000 clones, of which 60% to 75% are seen a single time; 9.5% to 10% belongs to the top ten. These receptors have no known antigen. The material sequenced was CD4+ T cells from PBMCs cultured without peptide, taken after COVID-19 vaccination. Every receptor here comes from a human donor who received a COVID-19 vaccine. The CDR3 runs from the conserved cysteine through the conserved F or W. The order of the fields is J gene, clone size, V gene, D gene, CDR3 protein, CDR3 DNA. The D gene is left open where the match is weak. Clone size is given for some rows only: seen once, a few or many times, or a class if the clone is expanded.

J: TRBJ2-3; size: .; V: TRBV9; D: TRBD1; CDR3: CASSDTAGQGVDTQYF; DNA: TGTGCCAGCAGCGACACGGCGGGACAGGGGGTGGATACGCAGTATTTT
J: TRBJ2-3; size: .; V: TRBV11-2; D: TRBD2; CDR3: CASSSRLALTDTQYF; DNA: TGTGCCAGCAGCTCAAGACTAGCTCTCACAGATACGCAGTATTTT
J: TRBJ2-5; size: .; V: TRBV10-3; D: .; CDR3: CAISESLGTETQYF; DNA: TGTGCCATCAGTGAGTCGCTCGGGACGGAGACCCAGTACTTC
J: TRBJ2-7; size: few; V: TRBV2; D: TRBD2; CDR3: CASSASWTSYEQYF; DNA: TGTGCCAGCAGTGCCAGCTGGACTAGCTACGAGCAGTACTTC
J: TRBJ1-2; size: .; V: TRBV6-6; D: .; CDR3: CASSYGGRDYGYTF; DNA: TGTGCCAGCAGTTACGGGGGGCGCGACTATGGCTACACCTTC
J: TRBJ2-1; size: .; V: TRBV13; D: .; CDR3: CASSLAGQYNEQFF; DNA: TGTGCCAGCAGCTTAGCGGGCCAATACAATGAGCAGTTCTTC
J: TRBJ1-2; size: .; V: TRBV14; D: .; CDR3: CASSPGTTYGYTF; DNA: TGTGCCAGCAGCCCAGGCACTACCTATGGCTACACCTTC
J: TRBJ1-5; size: few; V: TRBV4-1; D: TRBD1; CDR3: CASSNPTGLNQPQHF; DNA: TGCGCCAGCAGCAACCCGACAGGGCTCAATCAGCCCCAGCATTTT
J: TRBJ2-7; size: .; V: TRBV14; D: .; CDR3: CASSQPGLTMTYEQYF; DNA: TGTGCCAGCAGCCAACCGGGACTCACGATGACCTACGAGCAGTACTTC
J: TRBJ2-5; size: .; V: TRBV5-4; D: .; CDR3: CASKGDPWEETQYF; DNA: TGTGCCAGCAAAGGCGACCCTTGGGAAGAGACCCAGTACTTC
J: TRBJ1-2; size: .; V: TRBV10-1; D: .; CDR3: CASSESPETYGYTF; DNA: TGCGCCAGCAGTGAGTCGCCGGAAACCTATGGCTACACCTTC
J: TRBJ2-7; size: few; V: TRBV2; D: .; CDR3: CASSREGYIHEQYF; DNA: TGTGCCAGCAGCCGCGAGGGGTACATACACGAGCAGTACTTC
J: TRBJ1-3; size: few; V: TRBV2; D: .; CDR3: CASNEVSGNTIYF; DNA: TGTGCCAGCAACGAGGTCTCTGGAAACACCATATATTTT
J: TRBJ2-5; size: .; V: TRBV15; D: .; CDR3: CATSRDWETQYF; DNA: TGTGCCACCAGCAGAGATTGGGAGACCCAGTACTTC
J: TRBJ2-6; size: .; V: TRBV4-1; D: TRBD1; CDR3: CASSQEDRGSGANVLTF; DNA: TGCGCCAGCAGCCAAGAAGACAGGGGATCTGGGGCCAACGTCCTGACTTTC